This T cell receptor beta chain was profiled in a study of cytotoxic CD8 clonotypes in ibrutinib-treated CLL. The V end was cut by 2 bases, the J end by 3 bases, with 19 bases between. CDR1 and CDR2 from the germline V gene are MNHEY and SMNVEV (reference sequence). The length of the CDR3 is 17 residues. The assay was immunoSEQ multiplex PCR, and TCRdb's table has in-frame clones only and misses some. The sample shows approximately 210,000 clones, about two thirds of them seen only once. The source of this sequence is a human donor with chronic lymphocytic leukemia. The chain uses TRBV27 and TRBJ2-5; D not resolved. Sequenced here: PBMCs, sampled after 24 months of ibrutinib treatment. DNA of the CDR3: TGTGCCAGCAGTTTACGCTCCTCCAGGTTGGCGAAAGAGACCCAGTACTTC. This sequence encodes CASSLRSSRLAKETQYF.